Following are 5 T cell receptor beta chains from one sample sequenced in a study of blood T cell repertoires in COVID-19. TCRdb keeps only in-frame clones here, not all; method: immunoSEQ multiplex PCR. The sample shows roughly 300,000 clones, roughly 90% of them seen only once. The specimen was peripheral blood. These receptors all come from a young woman with COVID-19, enrolled during active disease.

The V call is TRBV14, the J call TRBJ1-3, with D possibly matching TRBD1 (6 bases). Germline CDR1 is SGHDN and CDR2 is FVKESK. This CDR3 comprises 15 residues. V lost 2 bases and J lost 2, with 10 bases in between. The CDR3 nucleotides are TGTGCCAGCAGCCAAAAACAGGGCGCTGGAAACACCATATATTTT. Protein sequence: CASSQKQGAGNTIYF.

The V gene is TRBV30, the J gene TRBJ2-2; D possibly corresponds to TRBD1 (6 bases). Germline V gene lookup returns CDR1 GTSNPN and CDR2 SVGIG (reference sequence). The CDR3 has 14 residues. Trimming removed 5 bases from V and 6 bases from J, with 16 bases in between. The CDR3 sequence is CAWGLAGVPGELFF. Here the CDR3 DNA reads TGTGCCTGGGGGCTGGCAGGGGTTCCCGGGGAGCTGTTTTTT.

Only one count was recorded for this clone. This rearrangement joins TRBV7-2 to TRBJ2-3; D might be TRBD1 (5 bases). CDR3 size: 15 residues. The germline V gene has CDR1 SGHTA and CDR2 FQGNSA. With 5 bases removed from V and 0 bases from J, the gap between germline ends came to 12 bases. The CDR3 spells CASSRSRQSTDTQYF. The CDR3 DNA reads as TGTGCCAGCAGCCGGAGTCGACAGAGCACAGATACGCAGTATTTT.

A single count supports this clone. The chain combines TRBV6-4 with TRBJ2-7; D is perhaps TRBD1 (5 bases). Looked up from germline, CDR1 is MRHNA and CDR2 is SNTAGT. This CDR3 region has 15 residues. The V end lost 10 bases, the J end lost 2 bases, and 21 bases lay between the germline ends. The CDR3 DNA sequence: TGTGCCACCCCCCTGCGTTCGCAGGGAACCTACGAGCAGTACTTC. As protein: CATPLRSQGTYEQYF.

The chain has TRBV5-1 and TRBJ1-2, with 9 bases aligning to TRBD1. CDR3 length: 13 amino acids. The trim removed 4 bases at V and 7 bases at J, leaving 5 bases unmatched. Germline CDR1 reads SGHRS; CDR2 reads YFSETQ. The CDR3 loop reads CASSTGQGSGYTF. Written as DNA, the CDR3 is TGCGCCAGCAGCACGGGACAGGGCAGTGGCTACACCTTC.